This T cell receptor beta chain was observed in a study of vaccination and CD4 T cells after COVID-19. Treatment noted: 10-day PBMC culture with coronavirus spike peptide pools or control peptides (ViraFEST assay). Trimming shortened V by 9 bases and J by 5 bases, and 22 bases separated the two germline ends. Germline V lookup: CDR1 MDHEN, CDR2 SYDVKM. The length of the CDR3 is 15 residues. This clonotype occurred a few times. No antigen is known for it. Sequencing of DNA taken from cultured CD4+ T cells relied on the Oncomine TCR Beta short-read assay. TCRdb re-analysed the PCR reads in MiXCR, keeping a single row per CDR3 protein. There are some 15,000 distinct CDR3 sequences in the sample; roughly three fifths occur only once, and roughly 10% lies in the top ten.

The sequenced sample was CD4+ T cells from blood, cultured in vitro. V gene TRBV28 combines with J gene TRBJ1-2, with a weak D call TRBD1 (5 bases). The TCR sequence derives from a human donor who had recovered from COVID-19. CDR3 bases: TGTGCCAGTCAGACTATATTCCCGGGGGAGTATGGCTACACCTTC. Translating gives CASQTIFPGEYGYTF.